Listed below are T cell receptor beta chains from one sample, sequenced in a study of blood T cell repertoires in COVID-19. TCRdb's copy holds only in-frame clones and misses some; the assay was immunoSEQ multiplex PCR. The data show some 280,000 clones, around nine tenths seen once. The source material was peripheral blood. These receptors were taken from a woman aged 40 to 55 who had recovered from COVID-19. Both conserved end residues are part of each CDR3. A D gene is named only where the DNA matches it firmly. Size tells how often a clone was seen (once, few, many) or the class of an expanded clone, and some rows leave it out.

d_gene: TRBD2; abundance: -; v_gene: TRBV3-1/TRBV3-2; j_gene: TRBJ2-1; CDR3aa: CASSQDGGEGRVLRSYNEQFF; CDR3nt: TGTGCCAGCAGCCAAGATGGAGGGGAGGGTAGGGTGTTGCGCTCCTACAATGAGCAGTTCTTC
d_gene: -; abundance: -; v_gene: TRBV11-3; j_gene: TRBJ2-1; CDR3aa: CASSYSDGSYNEQFF; CDR3nt: TGTGCCAGCAGCTATAGTGACGGGAGCTACAATGAGCAGTTCTTC
d_gene: -; abundance: once; v_gene: TRBV1; j_gene: TRBJ1-4; CDR3aa: CTSSLPSGEWDEKLFF; CDR3nt: TGCACCAGCAGCCTCCCCTCGGGGGAATGGGATGAAAAACTGTTTTTT
d_gene: -; abundance: -; v_gene: TRBV29-1; j_gene: TRBJ1-4; CDR3aa: CSATFGSRGEKLFF; CDR3nt: TGCAGCGCCACCTTTGGCTCACGCGGGGAAAAACTGTTTTTT
d_gene: TRBD2; abundance: -; v_gene: TRBV7-9; j_gene: TRBJ2-1; CDR3aa: CASSSGLAGDNEQFF; CDR3nt: TGTGCCAGCAGCTCGGGACTAGCGGGAGACAATGAGCAGTTCTTC
d_gene: TRBD1; abundance: once; v_gene: TRBV25-1; j_gene: TRBJ1-6; CDR3aa: CASSQTGGYNSPLHF; CDR3nt: TGTGCCAGCAGTCAAACAGGGGGCTATAATTCACCCCTCCACTTT
d_gene: -; abundance: -; v_gene: TRBV7-2; j_gene: TRBJ2-1; CDR3aa: CASSPVVSSYNEQFF; CDR3nt: TGTGCCAGCAGCCCCGTAGTTAGCTCCTACAATGAGCAGTTCTTC
d_gene: TRBD1; abundance: -; v_gene: TRBV6-5; j_gene: TRBJ1-2; CDR3aa: CASSRDRAGYGYTF; CDR3nt: TGTGCCAGCAGCAGGGACAGGGCGGGCTATGGCTACACCTTC
d_gene: -; abundance: once; v_gene: TRBV7-9; j_gene: TRBJ2-7; CDR3aa: CASSLIDTPYEQYF; CDR3nt: TGTGCCAGCAGCTTAATTGACACTCCCTACGAGCAGTACTTC
d_gene: -; abundance: -; v_gene: TRBV5-1; j_gene: TRBJ2-7; CDR3aa: CASSLAQGIYEQYF; CDR3nt: TGCGCCAGCAGCTTGGCGCAGGGCATCTACGAGCAGTACTTC
d_gene: TRBD2; abundance: -; v_gene: TRBV4-1; j_gene: TRBJ2-1; CDR3aa: CASSQGASGPNNEQFF; CDR3nt: TGCGCCAGCAGCCAAGGGGCTAGCGGACCAAACAATGAGCAGTTCTTC
d_gene: -; abundance: -; v_gene: TRBV6-6; j_gene: TRBJ2-7; CDR3aa: CASSYSQVYEQYF; CDR3nt: TGTGCCAGCAGTTACTCGCAGGTCTACGAGCAGTACTTC
d_gene: -; abundance: -; v_gene: TRBV19; j_gene: TRBJ2-2; CDR3aa: CASRGAVGDTGELFF; CDR3nt: TGTGCCAGTAGGGGGGCGGTCGGAGACACCGGGGAGCTGTTTTTT
d_gene: TRBD2; abundance: -; v_gene: TRBV5-4; j_gene: TRBJ2-1; CDR3aa: CASSMNPAGGREQFF; CDR3nt: TGTGCCAGCAGCATGAACCCGGCGGGAGGCCGTGAGCAGTTCTTC
d_gene: -; abundance: -; v_gene: TRBV10-3; j_gene: TRBJ2-1; CDR3aa: CAISEPVLRSGTYNEQFF; CDR3nt: TGTGCCATCAGTGAGCCGGTTCTTCGGAGCGGAACCTACAATGAGCAGTTCTTC
d_gene: -; abundance: -; v_gene: TRBV30; j_gene: TRBJ2-7; CDR3aa: CAWRERGLKPYEQYF; CDR3nt: TGTGCCTGGAGGGAAAGGGGACTCAAACCCTACGAGCAGTACTTC
d_gene: -; abundance: -; v_gene: TRBV5-4; j_gene: TRBJ2-3; CDR3aa: CASRHGGPEDTQYF; CDR3nt: TGTGCCAGCAGGCATGGAGGGCCGGAGGATACGCAGTATTTT
d_gene: TRBD2; abundance: once; v_gene: TRBV27; j_gene: TRBJ2-7; CDR3aa: CASSLKRESSYEQYF; CDR3nt: TGTGCCAGCAGTTTAAAGCGGGAGAGCTCCTACGAGCAGTACTTC
d_gene: TRBD2; abundance: -; v_gene: TRBV11-2; j_gene: TRBJ2-3; CDR3aa: CASSLGLAGGESTDTQYF; CDR3nt: TGTGCCAGCAGCTTAGGGCTAGCGGGGGGGGAAAGCACAGATACGCAGTATTTT
d_gene: TRBD2; abundance: -; v_gene: TRBV7-2; j_gene: TRBJ2-1; CDR3aa: CASEVAGDNEQFF; CDR3nt: TGTGCCAGCGAGGTAGCGGGGGACAATGAGCAGTTCTTC